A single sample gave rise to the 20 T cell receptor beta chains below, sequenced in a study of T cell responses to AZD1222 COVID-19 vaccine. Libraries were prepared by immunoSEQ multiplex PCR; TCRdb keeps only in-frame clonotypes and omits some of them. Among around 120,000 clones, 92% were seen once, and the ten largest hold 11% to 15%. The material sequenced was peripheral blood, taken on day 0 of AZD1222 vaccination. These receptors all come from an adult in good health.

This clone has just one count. The CDR3 region has the DNA TGTGCCAGCAGAAGGGAGCCCGAGTCCATATATTTT. Amino acid sequence: CASRREPESIYF. The rearrangement joins TRBV6-5 to TRBJ1-3; no clear D. Per the germline V gene, CDR1 is MNHEY and CDR2 is SVGAGI. The length of the CDR3 is 12 residues. The V gene lost 6 bases and the J gene lost 11 bases, with 14 bases spanning the gap.

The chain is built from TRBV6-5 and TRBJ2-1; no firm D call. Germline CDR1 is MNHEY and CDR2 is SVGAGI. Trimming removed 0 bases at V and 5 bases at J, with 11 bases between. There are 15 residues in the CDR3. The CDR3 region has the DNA TGTGCCAGCAGTTACTCGACCGGCCCAAACAATGAGCAGTTCTTC. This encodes CASSYSTGPNNEQFF.

CDR3 sequence (DNA): TGCACCAGCAGCCAAGGAGAGCGGGAGGGCCAGAATAGTGAGACCCAGTACTTC. This gives the protein CTSSQGEREGQNSETQYF. V gene TRBV1 combines with J gene TRBJ2-5; TRBD2 is taken as the D call from the table, unchecked against the DNA. TRBV1 corresponds to a pseudogene. The CDR3 covers 18 residues.

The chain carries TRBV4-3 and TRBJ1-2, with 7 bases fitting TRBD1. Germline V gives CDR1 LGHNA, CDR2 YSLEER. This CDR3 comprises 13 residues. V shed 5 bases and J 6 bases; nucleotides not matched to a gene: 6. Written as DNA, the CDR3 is TGCGCCAGCAGCGATCGACAGGGAGATGGCTACACCTTC. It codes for CASSDRQGDGYTF.

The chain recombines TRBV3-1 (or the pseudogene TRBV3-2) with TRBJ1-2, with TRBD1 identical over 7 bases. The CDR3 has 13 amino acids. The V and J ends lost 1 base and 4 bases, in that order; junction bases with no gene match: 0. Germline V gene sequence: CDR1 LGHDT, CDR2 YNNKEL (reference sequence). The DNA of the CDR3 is TGTGCCAGCAGCCAAGGACAGGGCTATGGCTACACCTTC. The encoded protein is CASSQGQGYGYTF.

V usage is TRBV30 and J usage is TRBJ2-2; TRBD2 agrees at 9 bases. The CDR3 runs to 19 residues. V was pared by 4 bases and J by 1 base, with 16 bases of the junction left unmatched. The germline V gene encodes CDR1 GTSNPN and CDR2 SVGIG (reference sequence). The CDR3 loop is CAWTEQVPVAGENTGELFF. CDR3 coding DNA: TGTGCCTGGACTGAGCAGGTACCGGTAGCGGGAGAGAACACCGGGGAGCTGTTTTTT. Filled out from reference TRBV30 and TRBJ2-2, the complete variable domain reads SQTIHQWPATLVQPVGSPLSLECTVEGTSNPNLYWYRQAAGRGLQLLFYSVGIGQISSEVPQNLSASRPQDRQFILSSKKLLLSDSGFYLCAWTEQVPVAGENTGELFFGEGSRLTVL.

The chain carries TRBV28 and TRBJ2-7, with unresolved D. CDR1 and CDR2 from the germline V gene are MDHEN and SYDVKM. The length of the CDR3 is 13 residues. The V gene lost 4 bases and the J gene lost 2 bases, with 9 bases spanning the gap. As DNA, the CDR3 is TGTGCCAGCAGTTCCTGGGCGCCCTACGAGCAGTACTTC. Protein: CASSSWAPYEQYF.

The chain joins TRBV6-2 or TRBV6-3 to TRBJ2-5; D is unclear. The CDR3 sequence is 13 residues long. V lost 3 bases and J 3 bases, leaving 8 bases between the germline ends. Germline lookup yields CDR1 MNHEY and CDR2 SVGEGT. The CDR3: CASSYLEKETQYF. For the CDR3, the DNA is TGTGCCAGCAGTTATCTTGAGAAAGAGACCCAGTACTTC.

DNA of the CDR3: TGTGCCAGCAGCTTGGGTGGAAACACCATATATTTT. This encodes CASSLGGNTIYF. The chain recombines TRBV5-4 with TRBJ1-3; D remains unclear. Germline CDR1 SGHNT, CDR2 YYREEE (reference sequence). The V and J ends lost 0 bases and 3 bases respectively, with 1 base between them. The CDR3 spans 12 residues.

Here the CDR3 reads CASSLVPDSYEQYF. CDR3 DNA: TGTGCCAGCAGCTTGGTCCCGGACTCCTACGAGCAGTACTTC. The chain combines TRBV5-5 with TRBJ2-7; D is uncertain. Germline V CDR1 and CDR2: SGHKS, YYEKEE (reference sequence). CDR3 length: 14 residues. Trimming left V 0 bases short and J 0 bases short, with 7 bases between.

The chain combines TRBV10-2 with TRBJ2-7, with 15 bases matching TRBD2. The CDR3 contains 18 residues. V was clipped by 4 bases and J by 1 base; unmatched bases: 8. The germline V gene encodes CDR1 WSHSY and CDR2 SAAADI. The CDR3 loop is CASSGTSGGGRASYEQYF. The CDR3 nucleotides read TGCGCCAGCAGTGGGACTAGCGGGGGGGGACGTGCATCCTACGAGCAGTACTTC.

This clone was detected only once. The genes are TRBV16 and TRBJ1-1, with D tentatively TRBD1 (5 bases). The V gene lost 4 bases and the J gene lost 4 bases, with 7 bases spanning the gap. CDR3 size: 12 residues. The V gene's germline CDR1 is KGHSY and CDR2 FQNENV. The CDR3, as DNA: TGTGCCAGCAGCCCGGGGACCACTGAAGCTTTCTTT. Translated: CASSPGTTEAFF.

This CDR3 is CASLQGSGNTIYF. The CDR3 DNA sequence: TGTGCCAGCTTACAGGGGTCTGGAAACACCATATATTTT. The chain uses TRBV18 and TRBJ1-3, with 7 bases that match TRBD1. The CDR3 runs 13 residues. The germline CDR1 and CDR2 sequences are KGHSH and LQKENI. V lost 7 bases to trimming and J lost 1 base; unmatched junction nucleotides: 1.

The CDR3 spells CASSPETDRWNTEAFF. The CDR3 DNA reads TGTGCCAGCAGCCCAGAGACGGACAGATGGAACACTGAAGCTTTCTTT. V gene TRBV5-6 combines with J gene TRBJ1-1; possibly TRBD1 for D (6 bases). V dropped 4 bases and J dropped 1 base, with 17 bases sitting between them. CDR3 size: 16 residues. Germline CDR1 is SGHDT and CDR2 is YYEEEE.

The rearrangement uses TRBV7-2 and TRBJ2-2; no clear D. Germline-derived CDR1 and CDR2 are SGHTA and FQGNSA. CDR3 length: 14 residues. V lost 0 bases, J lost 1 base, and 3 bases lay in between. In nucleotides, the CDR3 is TGTGCCAGCAGCTTAGCCGTGAACACCGGGGAGCTGTTTTTT. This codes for CASSLAVNTGELFF.

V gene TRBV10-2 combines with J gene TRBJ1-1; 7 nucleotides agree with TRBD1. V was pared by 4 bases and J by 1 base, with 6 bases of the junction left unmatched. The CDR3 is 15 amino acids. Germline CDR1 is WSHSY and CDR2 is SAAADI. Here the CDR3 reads CASSGTWTGNTEAFF. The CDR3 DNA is TGCGCCAGCAGTGGGACCTGGACAGGGAACACTGAAGCTTTCTTT.

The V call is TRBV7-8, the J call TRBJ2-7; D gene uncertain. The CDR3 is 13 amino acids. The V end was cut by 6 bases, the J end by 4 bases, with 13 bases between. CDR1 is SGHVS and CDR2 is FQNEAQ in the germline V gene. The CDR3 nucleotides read TGTGCCAGCAGACCCGGACGGGCTTACGAGCAGTACTTC. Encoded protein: CASRPGRAYEQYF.

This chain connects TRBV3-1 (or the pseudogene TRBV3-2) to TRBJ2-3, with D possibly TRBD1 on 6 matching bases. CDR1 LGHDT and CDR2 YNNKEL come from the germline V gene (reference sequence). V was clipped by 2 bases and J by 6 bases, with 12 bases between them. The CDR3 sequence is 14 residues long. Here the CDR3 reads CASSQTGIRDTQYF. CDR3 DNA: TGTGCCAGCAGCCAAACAGGGATTAGGGATACGCAGTATTTT.

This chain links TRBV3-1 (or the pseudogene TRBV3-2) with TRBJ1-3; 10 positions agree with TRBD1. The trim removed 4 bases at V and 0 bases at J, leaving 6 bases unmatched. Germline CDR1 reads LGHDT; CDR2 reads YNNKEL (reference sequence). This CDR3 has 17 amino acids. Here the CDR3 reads CASSLSGQGISGNTIYF. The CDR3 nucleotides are TGTGCCAGCAGCCTTTCGGGACAGGGGATCTCTGGAAACACCATATATTTT.

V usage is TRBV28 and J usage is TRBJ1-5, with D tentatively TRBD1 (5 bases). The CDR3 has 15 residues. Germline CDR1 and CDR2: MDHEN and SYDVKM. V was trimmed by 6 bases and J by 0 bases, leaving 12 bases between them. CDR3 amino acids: CASRKQDYSNQPQHF. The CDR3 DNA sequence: TGTGCCAGCAGAAAACAGGATTATAGCAATCAGCCCCAGCATTTT.